Here is one T cell receptor beta chain with its context. The antigen remains unidentified. Produced via immunoSEQ multiplex PCR; TCRdb's table is partial and in-frame only. The repertoire holds around 2.5 million clones, over 85% seen once, with 0.36% in the top ten. Every contributor of samples was a Caucasian grown-up residing in Nashville, Tennessee. A CD45RA+ naive subset and a CD45RA-negative memory subset were split from CD4+ cells. The data belong to a study of shared clonotypes between healthy human individuals. Study-wide results and caveats: Rarefaction showed that sequencing of sorted subsets was incomplete (despite large depth).

This CDR3 spans 13 amino acids. Germline assignment: CDR1 SQVTM and CDR2 ANQGSEA. V lost 2 bases, J lost 2 bases, and 8 bases lay in between. Sequencing input: naive CD4+ T cells from PBMCs. Subset noted: CD45RA+ positively selected. The chain carries TRBV29-1 and TRBJ2-3; D is uncertain. This sequence originates from a man aged 18-30 years in good health. Some clones in this sample may be carry-over from other donors' samples. The CDR3 bases are TGCAGCGTTGAAAAAGGTCTCACAGATACGCAGTATTTT. This codes for CSVEKGLTDTQYF.